The next 19 T cell receptor beta chains were all read from a single sample in a study of human T cells and chemical hapten exposure. Documented time point: patch test 2, 6 weeks after DPC sensitization. Noted treatment: therapeutic diphenylcyclopropenone sensitization with weekly scalp DPC. TCRdb ran MiXCR on the RACE reads and lists one entry per CDR3 protein. This sample has roughly 69,000 distinct CDR3 sequences, with about 9.3% found just once. The source was whole blood, collected in connection with sensitization to the hapten diphenylcyclopropenone (DPC). Receptors were obtained from a woman aged 50 to 65 with alopecia areata. Some clones in this sample may be carry-over from other donors' samples.

Ten or more counts support this clonotype. The chain carries TRBV28 and TRBJ2-7; TRBD1 matches at 10 bases. Losses at the gene ends were 6 bases for V and 7 bases for J; bases not matched to a gene: 12. There are 15 residues in the CDR3. Germline CDR1 reads MDHEN; CDR2 reads SYDVKM. CDR3 sequence reads: CASRGGTGDAWEQYF. Here the CDR3 DNA reads TGTGCCAGCAGAGGCGGGACAGGGGATGCGTGGGAGCAGTACTTC.

For the CDR3, the DNA is TGTGCCAGCACCCTAGGACAGCCATACTCTGGAAACACCATATATTTT. Protein product: CASTLGQPYSGNTIYF. The V gene is TRBV12-3 or TRBV12-4, the J gene TRBJ1-3; perhaps TRBD1 as D (6 bases). The CDR3 runs to 16 residues. With 7 bases removed from V and 0 bases from J, the gap between germline ends came to 16 bases.

In this sample, this clonotype turned up many times. This chain uses TRBV29-1 with TRBJ1-1, with TRBD1 as a possible D gene (5 bases). The germline gives CDR1 SQVTM, CDR2 ANQGSEA. The CDR3 loop spans 14 amino acids. V was shortened by 4 bases and J by 5 bases, with 17 bases between the two germline ends. The CDR3 coding sequence is TGCAGCGTTGCGCAGGGAGCAAGTAATACTGAAGCTTTCTTT. Translation: CSVAQGASNTEAFF.

J is TRBJ2-3 and V is TRBV5-1; 8 bases match TRBD1. Germline CDR1 reads SGHRS; CDR2 reads YFSETQ. The CDR3 contains 13 residues. Trimming removed 4 bases from V and 7 bases from J; junction bases left unmatched: 5. CDR3 nucleotide sequence: TGCGCCAGCAGCCCGACAGGGGACTATACGCAGTATTTT. Its translation is CASSPTGDYTQYF.

This clonotype has a count of ten or more. This sequence joins TRBV7-2 and TRBJ2-1; 10 positions match TRBD2. The V segment lost 3 bases and the J segment 5 bases; nucleotides outside the gene matches: 7. The CDR3 has 16 residues. Looked up from germline, CDR1 is SGHTA and CDR2 is FQGNSA. Here the CDR3 DNA reads TGTGCCAGCAGCTTCCCACGGACTAGCGGTGACAATGAGCAGTTCTTC. Translation: CASSFPRTSGDNEQFF.

This clonotype showed up many times. V usage is TRBV27 and J usage is TRBJ2-7, with 7 bases fitting TRBD2. The germline V gene has CDR1 MNHEY and CDR2 SMNVEV (reference sequence). Trimming removed 5 bases from V and 3 bases from J; junction bases left unmatched: 10. The CDR3 is 15 amino acids. CDR3 amino acids: CASSSLAEVRYEQYF. In nucleotides, the CDR3 is TGTGCCAGCAGTAGTCTAGCGGAAGTACGCTACGAGCAGTACTTC.

The sample holds many counts of this clonotype. The CDR3 loop is CAWSGQGPGPQHF. CDR3 DNA: TGTGCCTGGAGTGGACAGGGCCCGGGGCCCCAGCATTTT. V usage is TRBV30 and J usage is TRBJ1-5; 7 bases map to TRBD1. The CDR3 runs 13 residues. Germline-derived CDR1 and CDR2 are GTSNPN and SVGIG (reference sequence). The V and J ends lost 1 base and 9 bases, in that order; junction bases with no gene match: 6.

V gene TRBV4-1 combines with J gene TRBJ1-1, with D possibly being TRBD1 (5 bases). The ends were cut back, 9 bases at V and 2 bases at J, with 19 bases in the middle. The CDR3 has 15 residues. From germline, CDR1 is MGHRA and CDR2 YSYEKL. The CDR3 is CARPPPGRPNTEAFF. The CDR3, as DNA: TGCGCCAGGCCCCCGCCGGGACGGCCCAACACTGAAGCTTTCTTT.

The chain employs TRBV5-1 and TRBJ1-4; weak D call: TRBD1 (6 bases). Trimming shortened V by 1 base and J by 8 bases, and 15 bases separated the two germline ends. From germline, CDR1 is SGHRS and CDR2 YFSETQ. The CDR3 is 15 residues long. The CDR3 DNA reads TGCGCCAGCAGCTTGACTCGGGGGCCCGAGGAAAAACTGTTTTTT. This sequence encodes CASSLTRGPEEKLFF.

This clonotype has a count of ten or more. The chain is built from TRBV29-1 and TRBJ2-1; D gene unclear. This CDR3 region has 14 residues. Germline CDR1 is SQVTM and CDR2 is ANQGSEA. V was trimmed by 6 bases and J by 0 bases, leaving 12 bases between them. The CDR3 is CSVASRSSYNEQFF. The CDR3 nucleotides read TGCAGCGTGGCCAGTAGGAGCTCCTACAATGAGCAGTTCTTC.

The gene calls are TRBV2 and TRBJ2-5; D is perhaps TRBD2 (7 bases). The CDR3 runs to 14 residues. Germline V gives CDR1 SNHLY, CDR2 FYNNEI. Between the trimmed V and J ends, which lost 6 bases and 7 bases, there was a span of 18 bases. The CDR3 bases are TGTGCCAGCAGCATTGGACGCGGGGGCAGGACCCAGTACTTC. It encodes CASSIGRGGRTQYF.

This clonotype was seen ten or more times. The V and J genes are TRBV2 and TRBJ1-6; 7 bases fit TRBD1. CDR1 is SNHLY, CDR2 FYNNEI, per germline. With V trimmed by 6 bases and J by 7 bases, 9 bases remained unmatched. This CDR3 is built from 15 residues. As DNA, the CDR3 is TGTGCCAGCAGGAGACAGGGTTCGGAAAATTCACCCCTCCACTTT. It specifies CASRRQGSENSPLHF.

This clonotype was observed many times. The chain is built from TRBV18 and TRBJ1-2, with a weak D call TRBD1 (5 bases). The V and J ends lost 2 bases and 3 bases respectively, with 13 bases between them. The CDR3 runs to 15 residues. Looked up from germline, CDR1 is KGHSH and CDR2 is LQKENI. The CDR3 sequence: CASSPIAGLDYGYTF. CDR3 coding DNA: TGTGCCAGCTCACCAATAGCGGGGCTCGACTATGGCTACACCTTC.

On this clonotype: It may be a read error: a sequence one base away is much more abundant. This rearrangement joins TRBV19 to TRBJ2-1; D might be TRBD1 (5 bases). Germline V CDR1 and CDR2: LNHDA, SQIVND (reference sequence). This CDR3 is 12 amino acids long. V was pared by 3 bases and J by 11 bases, with 11 bases between. The chain's CDR3 is CASSIRDTKQFF. For the CDR3, the DNA is TGTGCCAGTAGTATCAGGGATACCAAGCAGTTCTTC.

This clonotype was seen repeatedly, ten times or more. This chain uses TRBV28 with TRBJ2-7; D gene uncertain. Germline CDR1 reads MDHEN; CDR2 reads SYDVKM. V gave up 6 bases and J gave up 2 bases, with 8 bases separating them. The length of the CDR3 is 12 residues. The CDR3 protein is CASSTLPYEQYF. The CDR3 DNA is TGTGCCAGCAGCACACTTCCCTACGAGCAGTACTTC.

The CDR3 DNA sequence: TGTGCCAGCAGCTACAGGTTCGTCAGTGAAAAACTGTTTTTT. Amino acid sequence: CASSYRFVSEKLFF. The V call is TRBV12-3 or TRBV12-4, the J call TRBJ1-4, with D tentatively TRBD1 (5 bases). The CDR3 extends over 14 amino acids. V was cut by 6 bases and J by 7 bases, with 15 bases left in between.

This clonotype was seen ten or more times. This chain uses TRBV21-1 with TRBJ2-5; the table gives TRBD1 as D, unverified against the DNA. TRBV21-1 constitutes a pseudogene. The CDR3 consists of 14 residues. CDR3 protein: CASNPRDRPETQYF. In nucleotides, the CDR3 is TGTGCCAGCAACCCGAGGGACAGGCCAGAGACCCAGTACTTC.

This chain links TRBV6-1 with TRBJ1-1, with D perhaps matching TRBD1 (5 bases). This CDR3 spans 16 amino acids. The germline V and J ends were trimmed by 6 bases and 0 bases, with 17 bases remaining between them. CDR1 and CDR2 (germline): MNHNS, SASEGT. The DNA for the CDR3 is TGTGCCAGCAGCGCTCTGTCCGGGACCCTGAACACTGAAGCTTTCTTT. Its protein product is CASSALSGTLNTEAFF.

Many counts were recorded for this clonotype. The J gene is TRBJ2-2, the V gene TRBV29-1, with 11 bases that match TRBD1. The CDR3 spans 13 residues. Per germline, CDR1 SQVTM and CDR2 ANQGSEA. J was trimmed by 7 bases and V by 7 bases; bases with no gene match: 5. CDR3 coding DNA: TGCAGCGCCGGACAGGGGGCCATCGGGGAGCTGTTTTTT. Translating it yields CSAGQGAIGELFF.